This T cell receptor beta chain stems from a study of CD8 T cells in Susac syndrome. When the RNA was reverse transcribed, random hexamers were used with an input of roughly 0.45 to 1 ug. TCRdb re-called the immunoSEQ multiplex PCR reads through MiXCR, storing one row per CDR3 protein. The sample lists 110,000 to 150,000 distinct CDR3 sequences, under 97% seen once, with approximately 0.08% in the top ten. Trimming took off 9 bases at V and 5 bases at J, with 23 bases between the two ends. Germline CDR1 and CDR2: MGHRA and YSYEKL. CDR3 length equals 16 residues. This clonotype was sampled from a human donor with Susac syndrome. Sequenced sample: CD4+ T cells from PBMCs. V usage is TRBV4-1 and J usage is TRBJ1-5, with D uncertain. The CDR3 reads CASSVAETLSHQPQHF. The CDR3, as DNA: TGCGCCAGTAGCGTTGCGGAGACCTTGTCTCATCAGCCCCAGCATTTT.